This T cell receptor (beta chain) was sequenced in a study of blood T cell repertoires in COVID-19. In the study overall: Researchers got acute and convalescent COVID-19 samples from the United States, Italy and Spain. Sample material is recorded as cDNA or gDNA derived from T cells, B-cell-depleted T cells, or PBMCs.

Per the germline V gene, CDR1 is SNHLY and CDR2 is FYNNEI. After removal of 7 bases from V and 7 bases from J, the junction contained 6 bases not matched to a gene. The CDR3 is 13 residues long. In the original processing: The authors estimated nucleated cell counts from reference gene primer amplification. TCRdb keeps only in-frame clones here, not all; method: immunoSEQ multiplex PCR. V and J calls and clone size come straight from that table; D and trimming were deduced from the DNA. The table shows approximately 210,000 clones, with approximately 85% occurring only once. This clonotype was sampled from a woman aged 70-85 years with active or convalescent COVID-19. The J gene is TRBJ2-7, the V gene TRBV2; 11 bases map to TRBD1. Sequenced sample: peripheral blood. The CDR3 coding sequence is TGTGCCAGCAATGGACAGGGGGCGCGGGAGCAGTACTTC. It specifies CASNGQGAREQYF.